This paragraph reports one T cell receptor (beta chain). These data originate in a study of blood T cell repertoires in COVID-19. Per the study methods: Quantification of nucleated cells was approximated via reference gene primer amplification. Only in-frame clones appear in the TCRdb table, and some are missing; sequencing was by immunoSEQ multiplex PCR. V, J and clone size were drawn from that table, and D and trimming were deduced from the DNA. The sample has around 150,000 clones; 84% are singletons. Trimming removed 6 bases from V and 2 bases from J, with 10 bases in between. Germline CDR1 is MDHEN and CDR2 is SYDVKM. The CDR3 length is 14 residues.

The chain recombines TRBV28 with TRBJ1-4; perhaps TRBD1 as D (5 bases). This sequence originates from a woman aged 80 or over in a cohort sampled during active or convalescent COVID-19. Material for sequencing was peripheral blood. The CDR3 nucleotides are TGTGCCAGCAGCCCCGGGACTACTAATGAAAAACTGTTTTTT. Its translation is CASSPGTTNEKLFF.